Below, 31 T cell receptor beta chains from the same sample are listed, as sequenced in a study of breast tumors, draining lymph nodes, adjacent tissues. A single record per CDR3 protein comes from TCRdb applying MiXCR to the multiplex PCR reads. Here the sample spans more than 200,000 distinct CDR3 sequences, approximately 30% being singletons. Breast cancer patients provided tissue from their axillary draining lymph nodes. Sequenced input: axillary lymph node tissue. These receptors originate from a female donor with breast cancer. Some clones in this sample may be carry-over from other donors' samples.

Concerning this clonotype itself: The junction departs from germline at one end; a sequencing error may be responsible. The chain uses TRBV12-3 or TRBV12-4 and TRBJ1-5; D is perhaps TRBD1 (5 bases). The CDR3 runs to 13 residues. The CDR3 DNA sequence: TGTGCCAGCGGGGACCAGCAAAATCAGCCCCAGCACTTT. Translated: CASGDQQNQPQHF.

V and J are TRBV29-1 and TRBJ2-1; D is ambiguous. The CDR3 length is 10 residues. V shed 8 bases and J shed 6 bases, with 8 bases lying between them. Germline CDR1 and CDR2: SQVTM and ANQGSEA. CDR3 sequence (DNA): TGCAGCCCCATATTCAATGAGCAGTTCTTC. This encodes CSPIFNEQFF.

Remarks on this clonotype: Without the conserved terminal phenylalanine or tryptophan, this CDR3 likely stems from a read error. V usage is TRBV6-6 and J usage is TRBJ1-6, with D unresolved. CDR1 is MNHNY, CDR2 SVGAGI, per germline (reference sequence). Trimming cost V 6 bases and J 3 bases, with 6 bases left between them. The CDR3 is 13 residues long. CDR3 amino acids: CASRGYYNSPLHL. For the CDR3, the DNA is TGTGCCAGCAGGGGATACTATAATTCACCCCTCCACCTT.

This clonotype has ten or more counts. The rearrangement uses TRBV19 and TRBJ2-1, with no clear D. Germline V gene sequence: CDR1 LNHDA, CDR2 SQIVND (reference sequence). The CDR3 is 11 residues long. V lost 3 bases and J lost 10, with 7 bases in between. CDR3 loop: CASSMGKEQFF. In DNA form, the CDR3 reads TGTGCCAGTAGTATGGGTAAAGAGCAGTTCTTC.

Points on this clonotype: One junction end does not reproduce the germline sequence, and a read error may be involved. The chain couples TRBV11-2 to TRBJ2-1; no clear D gene. The germline CDR1 and CDR2 sequences are SGHAT and FQNNGV. The CDR3 totals 12 residues. CDR3 sequence: CASSGPTSSSLF. The DNA of the CDR3 is TGTGCCAGCAGTGGGCCCACCTCCTCATCCCTCTTC.

The chain uses TRBV28 and TRBJ2-7; D gene uncertain. The CDR3 loop spans 12 amino acids. Per germline, CDR1 MDHEN and CDR2 SYDVKM. V lost 5 bases to trimming and J lost 0 bases, with 5 bases between them. The CDR3 reads CASSQVSYEQYF. Written as DNA, the CDR3 is TGTGCCAGCAGTCAGGTCTCCTACGAGCAGTACTTC.

This clonotype came up many times. The gene calls are TRBV11-3 and TRBJ2-7; D gene uncertain. Trimming pared 1 base from V and 5 bases from J, leaving 9 bases between. This CDR3 has 13 amino acids. Germline assignment: CDR1 SGHNT and CDR2 YENEEA. CDR3 in amino acids: CASSLARRDEQYF. As DNA, the CDR3 is TGTGCCAGCAGCTTAGCCCGAAGGGACGAGCAGTACTTC.

This clonotype has only one observation. This chain uses TRBV6-5 with TRBJ1-2, with TRBD1 identical over 8 bases. CDR3 length: 17 amino acids. Trimming took 0 bases from V and 3 from J; bases not matched to a gene: 9. Germline V gene data show CDR1 as MNHEY and CDR2 as SVGAGI. The CDR3: CASSYSLQGGADYGYTF. CDR3 nucleotide sequence: TGTGCCAGCAGTTACTCACTACAGGGGGGCGCTGACTATGGCTACACCTTC.

Many counts were recorded for this clonotype. CDR3 coding DNA: TGTGCCATCAGTGACCTCTCCGACAGGTGGGAGCAGTACTTC. Translated: CAISDLSDRWEQYF. This chain joins TRBV10-3 and TRBJ2-7, with D perhaps matching TRBD1 (6 bases). This CDR3 contains 14 residues. The V end lost 3 bases, the J end lost 7 bases, and 16 bases lay between the germline ends. Germline assignment: CDR1 ENHRY and CDR2 SYGVKD.

This clonotype was seen ten or more times. In DNA, the CDR3 is TGCGCCAGCAGCCAAGAGTCATTAGGACAGAACACCGGGGAGCTGTTTTTT. It is translated as CASSQESLGQNTGELFF. This chain connects TRBV4-3 to TRBJ2-2; D is perhaps TRBD1 (5 bases). The CDR3 runs 17 residues. In germline, CDR1 is LGHNA, CDR2 YSLEER. The V gene lost 0 bases and the J gene lost 1 base, with 12 bases spanning the gap.

The chain joins TRBV10-1 to TRBJ2-2; D unresolved. Per the germline V gene, CDR1 is WNHNN and CDR2 is SYGVQD (reference sequence). V lost 4 bases and J 6 bases, leaving 15 bases between the germline ends. The CDR3 sequence is 15 residues long. The CDR3 region is CASSGFQSSPGELFF. CDR3 DNA sequence: TGCGCCAGCAGTGGATTCCAGTCCTCCCCCGGGGAGCTGTTTTTT.

In its sample, this clonotype was seen many times. This sequence may be a read error, since a much larger clone differs from it by one base. This rearrangement joins TRBV11-3 to TRBJ2-7; TRBD1 matches 7 bases. CDR1 is SGHNT and CDR2 is YENEEA in the germline V gene. The CDR3 runs to 15 residues. The V gene end was trimmed by 4 bases and the J gene end by 0 bases; junction bases not matched to a gene: 6. The CDR3 DNA reads TGTGCCAGCAGCTCAAGACAGGGTACCTCCTACGAGCAGTACTTC. It is translated as CASSSRQGTSYEQYF.

This clonotype was counted a few times. This may be a read error: a much more frequent sequence differs by one nucleotide. The chain employs TRBV11-3 and TRBJ2-7, with D hard to call. The V gene's germline CDR1 is SGHNT and CDR2 YENEEA. This CDR3 is 14 amino acids long. Trimming shortened V by 3 bases and J by 2 bases, and 11 bases separated the two germline ends. CDR3 DNA: TGTGCCAGCAGCTTCCGGCGGCAGCCCTACGAGCAGTACTTC. It codes for CASSFRRQPYEQYF.

This clonotype has a count of ten or more. The J gene is TRBJ1-2, the V gene TRBV11-3, with D maybe TRBD1 (5 bases). The ends were cut back, 5 bases at V and 2 bases at J, with 15 bases in the middle. Per germline, CDR1 SGHNT and CDR2 YENEEA. The CDR3 consists of 15 residues. The CDR3 DNA sequence: TGTGCCAGCAGCCCGCGTCCGGGACCCAACTATGGCTACACCTTC. Residues: CASSPRPGPNYGYTF.

V is TRBV5-6 and J is TRBJ2-2; D unclear. This CDR3 has 13 residues. V lost 4 bases to trimming and J lost 6 bases, with 10 bases between them. Germline lookup yields CDR1 SGHDT and CDR2 YYEEEE. CDR3 in amino acids: CASSPGGSGELFF. CDR3 DNA sequence: TGTGCCAGCAGCCCGGGCGGATCCGGGGAGCTGTTTTTT.

This clonotype occurred a few times. A read error may explain this, as a much larger clone is one base away. The genes are TRBV20-1 and TRBJ1-5; D might be TRBD1 (6 bases). Germline CDR1 reads DFQATT; CDR2 reads SNEGSKA (reference sequence). This CDR3 is 14 amino acids long. The CDR3 spells CSALRTDSNPPQHF. The CDR3 coding sequence is TGCAGTGCTCTTCGGACAGATAGCAATCCGCCCCAGCATTTT.

In this sample, this clonotype turned up many times. The chain uses TRBV20-1 and TRBJ1-4; D is unclear. Per germline, CDR1 DFQATT and CDR2 SNEGSKA (reference sequence). V lost 3 bases and J 0 bases, leaving 14 bases between the germline ends. CDR3 size: 16 residues. As DNA, the CDR3 is TGCAGTGCTAGGCCCCCCTTGAGGACAACTAATGAAAAACTGTTTTTT. Amino acid sequence: CSARPPLRTTNEKLFF.

Ten or more counts support this clonotype. The chain joins TRBV5-1 to TRBJ2-5, with 7 positions matching TRBD2. The V segment lost 4 bases and the J segment 0 bases; nucleotides outside the gene matches: 9. The CDR3 has 16 residues. Germline V lookup: CDR1 SGHRS, CDR2 YFSETQ. The CDR3 reads CASSTSWGGNQETQYF. Written as DNA, the CDR3 is TGCGCCAGCAGCACATCCTGGGGGGGGAACCAAGAGACCCAGTACTTC.

There are many counts of this clonotype. The gene calls are TRBV5-1 and TRBJ1-2, with 7 bases aligning to TRBD1. CDR1 SGHRS and CDR2 YFSETQ come from the germline V gene. Trimming cost V 3 bases and J 2 bases; bases outside gene matches: 7. The CDR3 loop spans 15 amino acids. The DNA of the CDR3 is TGCGCCAGCAGCTCATTCGGACAGGAGAACTATGGCTACACCTTC. It is translated as CASSSFGQENYGYTF.

There are a few counts of this clonotype. A clone one base away is much larger, so this may be a read error. Without the conserved terminal phenylalanine or tryptophan, this CDR3 likely stems from a read error. J is TRBJ2-1 and V is TRBV9; the D is unclear. CDR1 SGDLS and CDR2 YYNGEE come from the germline V gene. V lost 2 bases, J lost 8 bases, and 11 bases lay in between. This CDR3 has 13 amino acids. The chain's CDR3 is CASSVFLRDEQFS. CDR3 nucleotides: TGTGCCAGCAGCGTGTTTCTCCGGGATGAGCAGTTCTCC.

This clonotype has at least ten counts. The rearrangement uses TRBV29-1 and TRBJ2-6, with TRBD2 matching 7 bases. Germline lookup yields CDR1 SQVTM and CDR2 ANQGSEA. V trimming: 4 bases; J trimming: 4 bases; junction bases outside the gene matches: 7. The CDR3 extends over 15 amino acids. CDR3 nucleotides: TGCAGCGTTGCTAGCGGTGGTATGGGGGCCAACGTCCTGACTTTC. It is translated as CSVASGGMGANVLTF.

The chain links TRBV9 to TRBJ2-1, with 12 bases lining up with TRBD2. There are 20 residues in the CDR3. The junction had 17 bases not matched to a gene; V was cut back by 0 bases and J by 7 bases. CDR1 is SGDLS, CDR2 YYNGEE, per germline. Here the CDR3 DNA reads TGTGCCAGCAGCGTAGGTAGCGGGACTAGCGGGTTACCAATCGGGAATGAGCAGTTCTTC. Translation: CASSVGSGTSGLPIGNEQFF.

In its sample, this clonotype was seen many times. CDR3 amino acids: CAWSVLFRTGSNEKLFF. The CDR3 region has the DNA TGTGCCTGGAGTGTCCTATTCCGGACAGGGTCTAATGAAAAACTGTTTTTT. The genes are TRBV30 and TRBJ1-4; 8 bases fit TRBD1. Trimming removed 0 bases from V and 3 bases from J; junction bases left unmatched: 9. This CDR3 has 17 residues. From germline, CDR1 is GTSNPN and CDR2 SVGIG (reference sequence).

With regard to this clonotype: A read error may explain this, as a much larger clone is one base away. A read error is likely, as this CDR3 ends without the conserved phenylalanine or tryptophan. The chain combines TRBV7-9 with TRBJ2-7; TRBD2 agrees at 7 bases. The germline gives CDR1 SEHNR, CDR2 FQNEAQ (reference sequence). Trimming at V came to 8 bases and at J to 2 bases, leaving 3 bases not matched to a gene. This CDR3 spans 12 amino acids. The CDR3 DNA reads as TGTGCCAGCGGGGGGGTTACCTACGAGCAGTACCTC. Its protein is CASGGVTYEQYL.

This clonotype was seen ten or more times. The chain is built from TRBV6-4 and TRBJ2-7, with D uncertain. The V gene lost 0 bases and the J gene lost 2 bases, with 2 bases spanning the gap. The CDR3 extends over 12 amino acids. Germline V gene lookup returns CDR1 MRHNA and CDR2 SNTAGT. This CDR3 is CASSDSTYEQYF. CDR3 coding DNA: TGTGCCAGCAGTGACTCTACCTACGAGCAGTACTTC.

The chain is built from TRBV7-7 and TRBJ2-7, with D possibly called TRBD1 or TRBD2 (5 bases each). CDR3 length: 16 amino acids. V was shortened by 5 bases and J by 0 bases, with 17 bases between the two germline ends. The V gene's germline CDR1 is SSHAT and CDR2 FNYEAQ (reference sequence). The CDR3 here is CASSPPLGASSYEQYF. CDR3 nucleotides: TGTGCCAGCAGCCCACCTCTCGGGGCCAGCTCCTACGAGCAGTACTTC.

This clonotype was found many times. The chain links TRBV12-3 or TRBV12-4 to TRBJ2-5; 8 bases are shared with TRBD2. The CDR3 covers 15 residues. V lost 6 bases and J lost 2; bases outside the gene matches: 8. CDR3 amino acids: CASSPQGLGQETQYF. The CDR3 DNA reads TGTGCCAGCAGCCCCCAGGGACTAGGTCAAGAGACCCAGTACTTC.

This clonotype was seen repeatedly, ten times or more. This chain joins TRBV19 and TRBJ2-7; TRBD1 matches at 7 bases. Germline lookup yields CDR1 LNHDA and CDR2 SQIVND (reference sequence). V was clipped by 7 bases and J by 5 bases; unmatched bases: 14. There are 15 residues in the CDR3. The CDR3 DNA reads as TGTGCCAGTACGACCCACGGGGACAGAGGGGACGAGCAGTACTTC. Its translation: CASTTHGDRGDEQYF.

In its sample, this clonotype was seen many times. J is TRBJ2-1 and V is TRBV9, with D perhaps TRBD2 (5 bases). Germline CDR1 and CDR2: SGDLS and YYNGEE. The CDR3 extends over 17 amino acids. The V and J ends lost 4 bases and 0 bases respectively, with 17 bases between them. CDR3 protein: CASSTRGEGVSYNEQFF. In DNA, the CDR3 is TGTGCCAGCAGCACCCGTGGTGAGGGAGTCTCCTACAATGAGCAGTTCTTC.

This chain connects TRBV11-2 to TRBJ2-7; 9 nucleotides align to TRBD1. The CDR3 has 12 amino acids. CDR1 and CDR2 (germline): SGHAT, FQNNGV. V lost 5 bases, J lost 10 bases, and 6 bases stayed unmatched. The CDR3, as DNA: TGTGCCAGCAGCAGGGACAGGGACGGACAGTACTTC. This translates into CASSRDRDGQYF.

The rearrangement joins TRBV4-1 to TRBJ2-5, with 7 bases that match TRBD1. V lost 3 bases and J lost 7; bases outside the gene matches: 8. Germline CDR1 reads MGHRA; CDR2 reads YSYEKL. The CDR3 has 14 residues. The CDR3 nucleotides are TGCGCCAGCAGCCAGGTGTCGGGACAGATGACCCAGTACTTC. It codes for CASSQVSGQMTQYF.